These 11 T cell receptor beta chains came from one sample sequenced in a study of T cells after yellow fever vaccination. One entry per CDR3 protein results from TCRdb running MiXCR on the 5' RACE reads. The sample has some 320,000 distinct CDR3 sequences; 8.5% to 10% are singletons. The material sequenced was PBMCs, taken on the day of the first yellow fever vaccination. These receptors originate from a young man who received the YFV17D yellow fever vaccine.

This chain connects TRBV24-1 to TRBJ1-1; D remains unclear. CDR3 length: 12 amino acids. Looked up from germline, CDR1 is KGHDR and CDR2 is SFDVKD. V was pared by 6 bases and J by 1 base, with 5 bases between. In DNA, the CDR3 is TGTGCCACCAGTAGGGAGAACACTGAAGCTTTCTTT. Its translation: CATSRENTEAFF.

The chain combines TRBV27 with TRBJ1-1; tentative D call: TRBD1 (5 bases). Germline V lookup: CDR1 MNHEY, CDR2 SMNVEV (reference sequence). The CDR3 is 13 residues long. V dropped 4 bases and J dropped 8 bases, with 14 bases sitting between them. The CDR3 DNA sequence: TGTGCCAGCAGTTCTTCCGGGACGGGAGAAGCTTTCTTT. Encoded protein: CASSSSGTGEAFF.

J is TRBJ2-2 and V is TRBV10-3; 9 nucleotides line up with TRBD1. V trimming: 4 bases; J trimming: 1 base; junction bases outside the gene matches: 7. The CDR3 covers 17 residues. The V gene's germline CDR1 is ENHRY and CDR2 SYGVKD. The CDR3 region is CAISGPGQGRNTGELFF. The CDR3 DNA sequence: TGTGCCATCAGTGGCCCGGGACAGGGACGGAACACCGGGGAGCTGTTTTTT.

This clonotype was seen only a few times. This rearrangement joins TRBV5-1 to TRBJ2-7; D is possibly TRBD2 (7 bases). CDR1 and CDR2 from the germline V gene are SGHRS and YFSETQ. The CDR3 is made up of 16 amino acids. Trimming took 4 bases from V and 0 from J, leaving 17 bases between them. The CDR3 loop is CASSPWGGDTSYEQYF. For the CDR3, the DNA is TGCGCCAGCAGCCCCTGGGGAGGGGACACCTCCTACGAGCAGTACTTC.

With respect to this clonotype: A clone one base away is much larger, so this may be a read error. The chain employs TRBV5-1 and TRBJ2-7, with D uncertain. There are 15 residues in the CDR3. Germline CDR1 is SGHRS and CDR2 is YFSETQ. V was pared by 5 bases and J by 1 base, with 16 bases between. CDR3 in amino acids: CASRGKPFDSYEQYF. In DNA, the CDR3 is TGCGCCAGCAGGGGGAAACCCTTTGATTCCTACGAGCAGTACTTC. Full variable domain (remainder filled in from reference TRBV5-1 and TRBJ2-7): KAGVTQTPRYLIKTRGQQVTLSCSPISGHRSVSWYQQTPGQGLQFLFEYFSETQRNKGNFPGRFSGRQFSNSRSEMNVSTLELGDSALYLCASRGKPFDSYEQYFGPGTRLTVT.

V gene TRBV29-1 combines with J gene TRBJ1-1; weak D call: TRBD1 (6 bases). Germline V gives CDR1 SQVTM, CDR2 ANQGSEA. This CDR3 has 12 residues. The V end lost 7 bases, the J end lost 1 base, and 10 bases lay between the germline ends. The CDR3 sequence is CSGGQPNTEAFF. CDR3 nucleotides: TGCAGCGGAGGACAGCCGAACACTGAAGCTTTCTTT.

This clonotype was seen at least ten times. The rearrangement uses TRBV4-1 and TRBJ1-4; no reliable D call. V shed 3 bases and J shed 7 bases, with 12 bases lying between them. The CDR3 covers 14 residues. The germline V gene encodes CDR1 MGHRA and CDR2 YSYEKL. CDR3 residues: CASSHPGWGEKLFF. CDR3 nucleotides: TGCGCCAGCAGCCACCCGGGGTGGGGTGAAAAACTGTTTTTT.

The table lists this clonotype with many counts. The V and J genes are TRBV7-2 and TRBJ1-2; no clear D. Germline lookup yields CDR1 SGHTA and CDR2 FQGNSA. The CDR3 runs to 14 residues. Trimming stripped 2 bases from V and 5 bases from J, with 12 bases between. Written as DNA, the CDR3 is TGTGCCAGCAGCTTATATGGGATTTGGTATGGCTACACCTTC. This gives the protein CASSLYGIWYGYTF.

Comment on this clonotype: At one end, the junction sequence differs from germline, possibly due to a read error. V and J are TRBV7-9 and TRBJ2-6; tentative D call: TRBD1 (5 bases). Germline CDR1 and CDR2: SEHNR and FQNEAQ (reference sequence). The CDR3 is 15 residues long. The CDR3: CASSFTDSGANVLAF. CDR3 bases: TGTGCCAGCAGCTTCACCGACTCTGGGGCCAACGTCCTGGCTTTC.

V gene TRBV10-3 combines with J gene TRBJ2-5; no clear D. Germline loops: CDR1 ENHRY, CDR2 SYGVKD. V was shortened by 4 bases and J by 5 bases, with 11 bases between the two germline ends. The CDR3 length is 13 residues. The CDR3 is CAISVPLRETQYF. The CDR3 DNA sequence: TGTGCCATCAGTGTCCCCCTTCGGGAGACCCAGTACTTC.

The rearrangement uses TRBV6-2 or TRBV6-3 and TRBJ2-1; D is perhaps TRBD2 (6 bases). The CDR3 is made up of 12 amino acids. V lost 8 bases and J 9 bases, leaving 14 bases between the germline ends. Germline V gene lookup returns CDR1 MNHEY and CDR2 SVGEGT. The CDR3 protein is CASSRRGGEQFF. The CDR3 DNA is TGTGCCAGCTCGCGGCGGGGCGGTGAGCAGTTCTTC.